This TCR beta chain comes out of a study of blood T cell repertoires in COVID-19. As processed by the authors: Amplifying reference gene primers gave estimates of nucleated cell counts. Using immunoSEQ multiplex PCR, the repertoire was profiled, and TCRdb retains in-frame clones only, with some absent. V and J calls plus clone size are reproduced from that table; the DNA served to infer D and trimming. The repertoire has about 300,000 clones, under 90% of them found once; the top ten carry less than 4.5%. Participants reported their clinical history, and cohort assignment relied on those reports. Two negative PCRs, clearance, or symptom resolution had been documented for recovered Cohort 3 donors. Trimming took off 3 bases at V and 14 bases at J, with 17 bases between the two ends. CDR3 length: 13 amino acids. Germline V CDR1 and CDR2: MRHNA, SNTAGT.

This sequence was found in a man younger than 45 who had recovered from COVID-19. The chain carries TRBV6-4 and TRBJ2-1; D might be TRBD2 (5 bases). The sequencing input was PBMCs or T cells enriched from blood (not recorded which). CDR3 sequence reads: CASSEMMGSVEFF. The DNA for the CDR3 is TGTGCCAGCAGTGAAATGATGGGGAGTGTCGAGTTCTTC.